Sequencing of this T cell receptor (beta chain) was carried out in a study of neurological immune-mediated disorders. Study observations and caveats: When the repertoires were grouped phylogenetically, those of 18 of the 34 multiple sclerosis patients came together in a single cluster of related CDR3 sequences, which points to a possible repertoire-level signature. As far as clinical or MRI features were concerned, none was associated with the multiple sclerosis repertoire cluster.

Time point given: longitudinal time-point 1 (baseline). The V gene's germline CDR1 is SEHNR and CDR2 FQNEAQ (reference sequence). This CDR3 comprises 16 residues. After removal of 4 bases from V and 3 bases from J, the junction contained 10 bases not matched to a gene. Synthesis of cDNA was carried out by template-switch 5'RACE. The reaction used 10-nucleotide random UMIs. Every sequencing run produced over 190 million TCR-beta sequences, and the sequences from any one run covered 15-18 subjects. TCRdb analysed the 5' RACE reads with MiXCR anew, one entry per CDR3 protein. Of tens of thousands of distinct CDR3 sequences listed, around 2.9% were seen once; the top ten hold around 7.7%. There are many counts of this clonotype. The target antigen is unknown.

Specimen: PBMCs. The chain employs TRBV7-9 and TRBJ2-5; 8 bases fit TRBD1. This receptor was obtained from a woman aged 60-70 years with multiple sclerosis. The chain's CDR3 is CASSSNDRGEKETQYF. The CDR3 nucleotides read TGTGCCAGCAGCTCAAACGACAGGGGCGAAAAAGAGACCCAGTACTTC.